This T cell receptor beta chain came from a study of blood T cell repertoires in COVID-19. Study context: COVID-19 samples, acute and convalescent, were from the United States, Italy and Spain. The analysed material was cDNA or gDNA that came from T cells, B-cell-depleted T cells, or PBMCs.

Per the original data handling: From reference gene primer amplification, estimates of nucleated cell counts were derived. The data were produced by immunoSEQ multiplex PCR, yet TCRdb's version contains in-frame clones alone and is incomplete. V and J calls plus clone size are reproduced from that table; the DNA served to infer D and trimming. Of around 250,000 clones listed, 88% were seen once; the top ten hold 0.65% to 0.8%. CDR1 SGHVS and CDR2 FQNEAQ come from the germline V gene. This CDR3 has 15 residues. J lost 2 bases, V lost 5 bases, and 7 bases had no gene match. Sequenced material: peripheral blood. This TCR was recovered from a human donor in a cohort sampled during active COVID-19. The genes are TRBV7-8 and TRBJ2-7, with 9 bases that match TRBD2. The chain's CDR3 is CASSATSGPTYEQYF. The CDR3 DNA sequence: TGTGCCAGCAGCGCTACTAGCGGGCCTACCTACGAGCAGTACTTC.